The 7 T cell receptor beta chains given below trace back to one sample, sequenced in a study of blood T cell repertoires in COVID-19. Sequenced by immunoSEQ multiplex PCR; TCRdb stores in-frame clones only, minus some. Here the sample spans about 200,000 clones, 76% being singletons. Sequencing was carried out using PBMCs or T cells enriched from blood (not recorded which). Every receptor here comes from a woman aged 45-59 years with acute COVID-19.

The chain recombines TRBV4-1 with TRBJ1-3; no definite D call. This CDR3 is 13 amino acids long. The V gene lost 1 base and the J gene lost 7 bases, with 8 bases spanning the gap. Germline CDR1 and CDR2: MGHRA and YSYEKL. CDR3 loop: CASSQGYSNTIYF. The CDR3 DNA sequence: TGCGCCAGCAGCCAAGGTTACTCGAACACCATATATTTT.

V is TRBV9 and J is TRBJ1-2; the D gene is possibly TRBD1 (5 bases). CDR1 is SGDLS, CDR2 YYNGEE, per germline. There are 14 residues in the CDR3. V lost 0 bases to trimming and J lost 10 bases, with 16 bases between them. The CDR3 DNA sequence: TGTGCCAGCAGCGTAGGGCGGGCGGGGGACCACTACACCTTC. This gives the protein CASSVGRAGDHYTF.

This clone was seen a single time. The chain uses TRBV6-2 or TRBV6-3 and TRBJ1-2; the D is unclear. The V end lost 5 bases, the J end lost 11 bases, and 24 bases lay between the germline ends. The germline CDR1 and CDR2 sequences are MNHEY and SVGEGT. The CDR3 runs 15 residues. The CDR3 loop reads CASSDESGIKPRYTF. DNA of the CDR3: TGTGCCAGCAGTGACGAGTCCGGGATTAAACCGAGGTACACCTTC.

The chain has TRBV2 and TRBJ1-4, with TRBD1 identical over 8 bases. Germline assignment: CDR1 SNHLY and CDR2 FYNNEI. This CDR3 region has 14 residues. V dropped 4 bases and J dropped 8; count of bases not matched to a gene: 6. The CDR3 region is CASSAGGAREKLFF. The CDR3 DNA sequence: TGTGCCAGCAGTGCAGGGGGCGCCAGGGAAAAACTGTTTTTT.

The chain uses TRBV7-2 and TRBJ2-3, with D tentatively TRBD2 (7 bases). V shed 2 bases and J shed 0 bases, with 21 bases lying between them. The CDR3 consists of 19 residues. Germline CDR1 SGHTA, CDR2 FQGNSA. The CDR3 region has the DNA TGTGCCAGCAGCTTAAGACGGGCGGGGGCCTACCCTAGCACAGATACGCAGTATTTT. Translation: CASSLRRAGAYPSTDTQYF.

The chain is built from TRBV19 and TRBJ1-2, with D perhaps TRBD1 (5 bases). Trimming removed 3 bases at V and 3 bases at J, with 8 bases between. The CDR3 loop spans 13 amino acids. Germline CDR1 and CDR2: LNHDA and SQIVND (reference sequence). The CDR3 nucleotides are TGTGCCAGTAGTATTTGGGGGGACTATGGCTACACCTTC. Its protein product is CASSIWGDYGYTF.

DNA for the CDR3: TGTGCCAGCAGCTTAGGGACTAGCGGGGGAGGTACGCAGTATTTT. Translation gives CASSLGTSGGGTQYF. The chain uses TRBV7-8 and TRBJ2-3, with 13 bases fitting TRBD2. CDR3 length: 15 amino acids. V lost 1 base to trimming and J lost 8 bases; unmatched junction nucleotides: 3. Germline V gives CDR1 SGHVS, CDR2 FQNEAQ. The full variable domain, its missing parts supplied by reference TRBV7-8 and TRBJ2-3, is GAGVSQSPRYKVAKRGQDVALRCDPISGHVSLFWYQQALGQGPEFLTYFQNEAQLDKSGLPSDRFFAERPEGSVSTLKIQRTQQEDSAVYLCASSLGTSGGGTQYFGPGTRLTVL.